Listed below are T cell receptor beta chains from one sample, sequenced in a study of T cell changes during pregnancy in multiple sclerosis. Assay used: immunoSEQ multiplex PCR; TCRdb lists only in-frame clones, some missing. The sample consists of about 60,000 clones, 90% to 95% of them appearing once. The source material was CD4+ T cells from peripheral blood mononuclear cells, sampled in the first trimester of pregnancy. These receptor sequences come from a female donor with multiple sclerosis, enrolled in a pregnancy study. Each CDR3 is given with its conserved first and last residue. Each record gives: clone size, V gene, D gene, J gene, CDR3 protein, CDR3 DNA. The D gene is left open where the match is weak. Clone size, where shown, is once, few, many, or a class for clones that have expanded.

abundance: .
v_gene: TRBV5-8
d_gene: TRBD1
j_gene: TRBJ1-2
CDR3aa: CASSRTGEGGYTF
CDR3nt: TGTGCCAGCAGCCGGACAGGGGAAGGGGGCTACACCTTC

abundance: .
v_gene: TRBV4-2
d_gene: TRBD2
j_gene: TRBJ2-3
CDR3aa: CASSQRGLAGADTQYF
CDR3nt: TGTGCCAGCAGCCAGAGAGGACTAGCGGGGGCCGATACGCAGTATTTT

abundance: .
v_gene: TRBV21-1
d_gene: .
j_gene: TRBJ1-2
CDR3aa: CASSNLDPDRRNYGYTF
CDR3nt: TGTGCCAGCAGCAATCTTGACCCCGACAGGCGGAACTATGGCTACACCTTC

abundance: .
v_gene: TRBV5-4
d_gene: TRBD1
j_gene: TRBJ2-5
CDR3aa: CASSTGGPGGAKTQYF
CDR3nt: TGTGCCAGCAGCACTGGAGGCCCAGGGGGCGCAAAGACCCAGTACTTC

abundance: .
v_gene: TRBV11-3
d_gene: .
j_gene: TRBJ2-1
CDR3aa: CASSLFETSNEQFF
CDR3nt: TGTGCCAGCAGCTTATTTGAGACAAGCAATGAGCAGTTCTTC

abundance: .
v_gene: TRBV7-2
d_gene: .
j_gene: TRBJ1-1
CDR3aa: CASSLLLVEAFF
CDR3nt: TGTGCCAGCAGCTTACTACTGGTTGAAGCTTTCTTT

abundance: .
v_gene: TRBV19
d_gene: .
j_gene: TRBJ1-5
CDR3aa: CASSIRKGPSNQPQHF
CDR3nt: TGTGCCAGTAGTATTAGAAAGGGGCCAAGCAATCAGCCCCAGCATTTT

abundance: .
v_gene: TRBV5-1
d_gene: TRBD2
j_gene: TRBJ2-3
CDR3aa: CASSKELAGITDTQYF
CDR3nt: TGCGCCAGCAGCAAAGAACTAGCGGGGATCACAGATACGCAGTATTTT

abundance: few
v_gene: TRBV5-4
d_gene: .
j_gene: TRBJ2-7
CDR3aa: CASSLDRRAYEQYF
CDR3nt: TGTGCCAGCAGCTTGGATAGGAGAGCCTACGAGCAGTACTTC

abundance: .
v_gene: TRBV6-5
d_gene: .
j_gene: TRBJ2-7
CDR3aa: CASSPRGLAYEQYF
CDR3nt: TGTGCCAGCAGTCCGCGGGGATTGGCCTACGAGCAGTACTTC

abundance: .
v_gene: TRBV7-3
d_gene: .
j_gene: TRBJ1-1
CDR3aa: CASSSQQSTEAFF
CDR3nt: TGTGCCAGCAGCTCACAACAGAGTACTGAAGCTTTCTTT

abundance: .
v_gene: TRBV7-2
d_gene: .
j_gene: TRBJ2-5
CDR3aa: CASSLGSPTGQETQYF
CDR3nt: TGTGCCAGCAGCTTAGGGTCCCCGACAGGCCAAGAGACCCAGTACTTC

abundance: .
v_gene: TRBV6-5
d_gene: .
j_gene: TRBJ2-7
CDR3aa: CASSDQGTSYEQYF
CDR3nt: TGTGCCAGCAGCGACCAGGGGACGTCCTACGAGCAGTACTTC

abundance: .
v_gene: TRBV19
d_gene: .
j_gene: TRBJ1-3
CDR3aa: CASRRQNSGNTIYF
CDR3nt: TGTGCCAGTAGGAGACAGAACTCTGGAAACACCATATATTTT

abundance: .
v_gene: TRBV10-3
d_gene: TRBD2
j_gene: TRBJ2-5
CDR3aa: CAISNPGGAGQETQYF
CDR3nt: TGTGCCATCAGTAACCCCGGGGGGGCAGGGCAAGAGACCCAGTACTTC

abundance: .
v_gene: TRBV7-2
d_gene: TRBD1
j_gene: TRBJ2-4
CDR3aa: CASSPDRGAKNIQYF
CDR3nt: TGTGCCAGCAGCCCGGACAGGGGTGCCAAAAACATTCAGTACTTC

abundance: .
v_gene: TRBV14
d_gene: .
j_gene: TRBJ1-4
CDR3aa: CASSQGGNRGEKLFF
CDR3nt: TGTGCCAGCAGCCAAGGAGGGAACCGTGGGGAAAAACTGTTTTTT

abundance: .
v_gene: TRBV12-5
d_gene: TRBD1
j_gene: TRBJ2-7
CDR3aa: CASGLIPGGGEQYF
CDR3nt: TGTGCTAGTGGTTTGATCCCAGGGGGCGGCGAGCAGTACTTC

abundance: .
v_gene: TRBV27
d_gene: .
j_gene: TRBJ1-2
CDR3aa: CASSRSELYPYGYTF
CDR3nt: TGTGCCAGCAGCCGATCAGAACTATACCCCTATGGCTACACCTTC

abundance: .
v_gene: TRBV2
d_gene: .
j_gene: TRBJ1-2
CDR3aa: CASSVKQGGGYTF
CDR3nt: TGTGCCAGCAGCGTTAAACAGGGTGGCGGCTACACCTTC

abundance: .
v_gene: TRBV7-3
d_gene: .
j_gene: TRBJ2-1
CDR3aa: CASFAWGDWRNNEQFF
CDR3nt: TGTGCCAGCTTTGCGTGGGGGGACTGGAGAAACAATGAGCAGTTCTTC

abundance: .
v_gene: TRBV6-5
d_gene: .
j_gene: TRBJ1-2
CDR3aa: CASSYNTGLGGYTF
CDR3nt: TGTGCCAGCAGTTACAATACAGGGCTAGGCGGCTACACCTTC

abundance: .
v_gene: TRBV30
d_gene: TRBD1
j_gene: TRBJ1-1
CDR3aa: CAWSIPWGQGYTEAFF
CDR3nt: TGTGCCTGGAGTATCCCCTGGGGACAGGGGTATACTGAAGCTTTCTTT

abundance: .
v_gene: TRBV4-1
d_gene: .
j_gene: TRBJ1-4
CDR3aa: CASSQDINGNEKLFF
CDR3nt: TGCGCCAGCAGCCAAGATATAAACGGTAATGAAAAACTGTTTTTT

abundance: .
v_gene: TRBV7-9
d_gene: .
j_gene: TRBJ1-2
CDR3aa: CASSSEFQGGRIYRYTF
CDR3nt: TGTGCCAGCAGCTCTGAATTTCAGGGAGGGAGAATATATCGCTACACCTTC

abundance: .
v_gene: TRBV11-2
d_gene: TRBD1
j_gene: TRBJ1-1
CDR3aa: CASSLGWTGNEAFF
CDR3nt: TGTGCCAGCAGCTTAGGGTGGACAGGGAATGAAGCTTTCTTT

abundance: .
v_gene: TRBV5-5
d_gene: .
j_gene: TRBJ1-5
CDR3aa: CASSVEDSQPQHF
CDR3nt: TGTGCCAGCAGCGTGGAGGACAGTCAGCCCCAGCATTTT

abundance: once
v_gene: TRBV6-5
d_gene: .
j_gene: TRBJ1-4
CDR3aa: CASSSGEGEEKLFF
CDR3nt: TGTGCCAGCAGTTCCGGGGAGGGGGAAGAAAAACTGTTTTTT

abundance: .
v_gene: TRBV12-5
d_gene: .
j_gene: TRBJ2-3
CDR3aa: CASGSRTDTQYF
CDR3nt: TGTGCTAGTGGTTCTAGGACAGATACGCAGTATTTT